The clone carrying this TCR beta chain was seen ten or more times. The antigen remains unidentified. Amplified regions were TCR beta CDR3 sequences from RNA transcripts. First-round RT-PCR with HTBI primers amplified the TCR CDR3 region. One entry per CDR3 protein, called by TCRdb with MiXCR from the multiplex PCR reads. The sample lists fewer than 550,000 distinct CDR3 sequences; more than 15% were seen once. Patients aged 18 to 65 had newly diagnosed hyperthyroidism lasting under 2 months. The data stem from a study of T cells in Graves' hyperthyroidism and ophthalmopathy. Findings and limits, study-wide: Through a model of 13 V-J features, ophthalmopathy was separated from stable hyperthyroidism. Most clonotypes expanded in thyroid above 0.001 were likewise present in blood.

The CDR3 totals 14 residues. The V end was cut by 3 bases, the J end by 11 bases, with 14 bases between. Germline V gives CDR1 LGHDT, CDR2 YNNKEL (reference sequence). The TCR originated in a woman between 18 and 30 years old with Graves' hyperthyroidism. Sequencing was performed on blood. V usage is TRBV3-1 and J usage is TRBJ1-6, with D perhaps TRBD1 (6 bases). This chain's CDR3 is CASSQTGRGTPLHF. The CDR3 nucleotides read TGTGCCAGCAGCCAGACAGGAAGAGGGACACCCCTCCACTTT.